These 3 T cell receptor beta chains were all obtained from the same sample, sequenced in a study of CD8 T cells in Susac syndrome. Reverse transcription of roughly 0.45 to 1 ug RNA was carried out with random hexamers. A single record per CDR3 protein comes from TCRdb applying MiXCR to the immunoSEQ multiplex PCR reads. The sample holds 120,000 to 150,000 distinct CDR3 sequences, nearly 95% seen once. The sequenced sample consisted of CD8+ T cells from PBMCs. These receptor sequences come from a human donor in good health.

The chain uses TRBV27 and TRBJ2-1; 11 bases map to TRBD2. Losses at the gene ends were 3 bases for V and 9 bases for J; bases not matched to a gene: 7. This CDR3 has 15 amino acids. CDR1 is MNHEY and CDR2 is SMNVEV in the germline V gene (reference sequence). DNA for the CDR3: TGTGCCAGCAGTTTCACGGTAGCGGGAGGGGCTGAGCAGTTCTTC. Its protein is CASSFTVAGGAEQFF.

The CDR3 loop reads CASSHAGEQYF. The CDR3 nucleotides read TGCGCCAGCAGTCACGCGGGGGAGCAGTACTTC. The chain has TRBV23-1 and TRBJ2-7, with a weak D call TRBD2 (6 bases). TRBV23-1 is annotated as an ORF whose role is uncertain. Between the trimmed V and J ends, which lost 3 bases and 7 bases, there was a span of 7 bases. CDR3 length: 11 amino acids.

The chain uses TRBV24-1 and TRBJ2-2; 9 positions match TRBD2. The germline V gene has CDR1 KGHDR and CDR2 SFDVKD. The ends lost 5 bases at V and 5 bases at J; junction bases unmatched: 2. The CDR3 extends over 14 amino acids. The CDR3 spells CATSASGTTGELFF. The CDR3 nucleotides are TGTGCCACCAGTGCTAGCGGGACTACCGGGGAGCTGTTTTTT.